This entry lists 13 T cell receptor beta chains sequenced from one sample in a study of identical twins. TCRdb itself ran the 5' RACE reads through MiXCR, one entry per CDR3 protein. The sample holds about 340,000 distinct CDR3 sequences, roughly 10% seen once. The sequenced sample was naive T cells sorted from blood. These TCRs come from a woman in her 50s in good health.

This clonotype was seen at least ten times. This chain links TRBV7-9 with TRBJ2-7; 9 nucleotides line up with TRBD1. V lost 2 bases to trimming and J lost 1 base; unmatched junction nucleotides: 9. This CDR3 is 17 amino acids long. The germline V gene has CDR1 SEHNR and CDR2 FQNEAQ (reference sequence). CDR3 in amino acids: CASSLWAGQGISYEQYV. CDR3 nucleotides: TGTGCCAGCAGCTTATGGGCCGGACAGGGGATTTCCTACGAGCAGTACGTC.

The CDR3 nucleotides are TGTGCCAGCAGTTTGGCAGGTCGGTACCAAGAGACCCAGTACTTC. Translation: CASSLAGRYQETQYF. V usage is TRBV12-3 or TRBV12-4 and J usage is TRBJ2-5; D remains ambiguous. The CDR3 covers 15 residues. Trimming stripped 3 bases from V and 0 bases from J, with 11 bases between.

Comments on this clonotype: A much larger clone lies a single base off, so this may be a read error. This chain connects TRBV5-1 to TRBJ2-7; perhaps TRBD2 as D (5 bases). Between the trimmed V and J ends, which lost 3 bases and 0 bases, there was a span of 10 bases. The CDR3 contains 14 residues. Germline CDR1 reads SGHRS; CDR2 reads YFSETQ. The CDR3 sequence: CASSYSANSYEQYF. The CDR3 DNA reads as TGCGCCAGCAGCTATAGCGCTAACTCCTACGAGCAGTACTTC. The full variable domain, in which reference TRBV5-1 and TRBJ2-7 provide the parts outside the CDR3, is KAGVTQTPRYLIKTRGQQVTLSCSPISGHRSVSWYQQTPGQGLQFLFEYFSETQRNKGNFPGRFSGRQFSNSRSEMNVSTLELGDSALYLCASSYSANSYEQYFGPGTRLTVT.

Concerning this clonotype: The junction does not match germline at one end; this may be a read error. This chain connects TRBV11-1 to TRBJ1-3; D gene unclear. In germline, CDR1 is SGHAT, CDR2 FQDESV (reference sequence). The CDR3 is 15 amino acids. The CDR3 spells CASSLGRSAGNTIYF. The CDR3 coding sequence is TGTGCCAGCAGCCTTGGACGCTCGGCTGGCAACACCATATATTTT.

This clonotype was counted ten times or more. The chain is built from TRBV20-1 and TRBJ1-2; D remains unclear. CDR3 size: 13 residues. Germline CDR1 reads DFQATT; CDR2 reads SNEGSKA (reference sequence). Trimming left V 3 bases short and J 8 bases short, with 16 bases between. CDR3: CSASSTAGTGYTF. The CDR3 nucleotides are TGCAGTGCTAGTTCAACGGCGGGCACGGGCTACACCTTC.

This clonotype occurred many times. The chain couples TRBV29-1 to TRBJ1-1; no firm D call. The CDR3 covers 10 residues. The germline V and J ends were trimmed by 4 bases and 11 bases, with 11 bases remaining between them. CDR1 and CDR2 from the germline V gene are SQVTM and ANQGSEA. The CDR3 region is CSVVIDLAFF. CDR3 coding DNA: TGCAGCGTTGTGATTGATTTGGCTTTCTTT.

The chain couples TRBV12-3 or TRBV12-4 to TRBJ2-3, with a tentative D call TRBD1 (5 bases). Trimming cost V 3 bases and J 3 bases, with 13 bases left between them. CDR3 length: 15 amino acids. The CDR3 sequence: CASSFGASETDTQYF. DNA of the CDR3: TGTGCCAGCAGTTTTGGGGCAAGTGAGACAGATACGCAGTATTTT.

This clonotype was counted many times. This sequence joins TRBV9 and TRBJ2-3; D gene unclear. The V gene's germline CDR1 is SGDLS and CDR2 YYNGEE. V lost 0 bases and J 5 bases, leaving 4 bases between the germline ends. The CDR3 spans 12 residues. The CDR3 region is CASSVAGDTQYF. Written as DNA, the CDR3 is TGTGCCAGCAGCGTAGCTGGAGATACGCAGTATTTT.

In this sample, this clonotype turned up a few times. V and J are TRBV6-1 and TRBJ2-1; no firm D call. This CDR3 contains 15 residues. The V gene's germline CDR1 is MNHNS and CDR2 SASEGT. V lost 2 bases to trimming and J lost 0 bases, with 8 bases between them. The DNA for the CDR3 is TGTGCCAGCAGTGAACAGCCGAGCTCCTACAATGAGCAGTTCTTC. Protein sequence: CASSEQPSSYNEQFF.

This clonotype appeared a few times. The J gene is TRBJ2-3, the V gene TRBV7-3, with D possibly TRBD1 on 7 matching bases. Germline loops: CDR1 SGHTA, CDR2 FQGTGA. V gave up 5 bases and J gave up 4 bases, with 16 bases separating them. The CDR3 length is 15 residues. CDR3 bases: TGTGCCAGCAGCCTAGGAGGGGGCATAGCAGATACGCAGTATTTT. It is translated as CASSLGGGIADTQYF.

The chain is built from TRBV18 and TRBJ2-7; D not resolved. V lost 6 bases to trimming and J lost 2 bases, with 11 bases between them. Germline assignment: CDR1 KGHSH and CDR2 LQKENI. This CDR3 region has 13 residues. In nucleotides, the CDR3 is TGTGCCAGCTCTCCCATAGTCGCCTACGAGCAGTACTTC. Its protein product is CASSPIVAYEQYF.

Ten or more counts support this clonotype. The CDR3 bases are TGTGCCAGCAGTATCCAGGACGTCCATACGCAGTATTTT. This codes for CASSIQDVHTQYF. The gene calls are TRBV12-3 or TRBV12-4 and TRBJ2-3; unclear D gene. Trimming pared 5 bases from V and 7 bases from J, leaving 13 bases between. The CDR3 extends over 13 amino acids.

This clonotype has just a few counts. The chain joins TRBV14 to TRBJ2-7, with no clear D. The V gene's germline CDR1 is SGHDN and CDR2 FVKESK. Trimming removed 3 bases at V and 4 bases at J, with 4 bases between. The CDR3 consists of 11 residues. The CDR3 sequence: CASSQMYEQYF. DNA of the CDR3: TGTGCCAGCAGCCAGATGTACGAGCAGTACTTC.